The 30 T cell receptor beta chains presented below share a single source sample, sequenced in a study of blood T cell repertoires in COVID-19. Libraries were prepared by immunoSEQ multiplex PCR; TCRdb keeps only in-frame clonotypes and omits some of them. The repertoire includes just over 60,000 clones, more than 65% of them detected once, and just over 20% sits in the top ten. The sequencing input was peripheral blood. The receptors come from a woman aged 80 or over with active or convalescent COVID-19.

The genes are TRBV7-9 and TRBJ1-1; 8 positions match TRBD1. This CDR3 is built from 14 residues. V shed 5 bases, J shed 4 bases, and the junction held 6 bases outside the gene matches. CDR1 is SEHNR, CDR2 FQNEAQ, per germline (reference sequence). The CDR3 bases are TGTGCCAGCAGCCAGGGGGCCGGGGGCACTGAAGCTTTCTTT. This sequence encodes CASSQGAGGTEAFF.

This rearrangement joins TRBV6-1 to TRBJ2-7; no clear D gene. Per the germline V gene, CDR1 is MNHNS and CDR2 is SASEGT. The ends were cut back, 0 bases at V and 5 bases at J, with 11 bases in the middle. CDR3 length: 14 amino acids. The chain's CDR3 is CASSEAQVYHEQYF. CDR3 nucleotide sequence: TGTGCCAGCAGTGAAGCGCAAGTCTATCACGAGCAGTACTTC.

This clone was recorded only once. V usage is TRBV5-1 and J usage is TRBJ1-5; no clear D. The CDR3 spans 15 residues. Trimming removed 0 bases from V and 6 bases from J, with 13 bases in between. Germline-derived CDR1 and CDR2 are SGHRS and YFSETQ. CDR3 sequence (DNA): TGCGCCAGCAGCTTGGTGGCAGGAGGCGGTCAGCCCCAGCATTTT. This codes for CASSLVAGGGQPQHF.

Concerning this clone: Other DNA sequences in this specimen translate into the identical CDR3. The rearrangement uses TRBV27 and TRBJ1-1; D possibly corresponds to TRBD1 (6 bases). Germline CDR1 reads MNHEY; CDR2 reads SMNVEV (reference sequence). The V and J ends lost 2 bases and 3 bases respectively, with 10 bases between them. The CDR3 length is 14 residues. The CDR3 reads CASSLRGQYTEAFF. The CDR3 DNA reads as TGTGCCAGCAGTTTACGAGGACAGTACACTGAAGCTTTCTTT.

The V gene is TRBV5-1, the J gene TRBJ2-3; tentative D call: TRBD2 (6 bases). V gave up 0 bases and J gave up 2 bases, with 16 bases separating them. Germline V gene data show CDR1 as SGHRS and CDR2 as YFSETQ. The CDR3 has 17 residues. The CDR3, as DNA: TGCGCCAGCAGCTTGGTTGGGCGGGGTGCTGTCACAGATACGCAGTATTTT. The encoded protein is CASSLVGRGAVTDTQYF.

The chain couples TRBV2 to TRBJ2-5; 13 bases are shared with TRBD2. V lost 8 bases to trimming and J lost 5 bases; unmatched junction nucleotides: 17. CDR3 length: 18 residues. Per the germline V gene, CDR1 is SNHLY and CDR2 is FYNNEI. The CDR3: CASSFPTSGGAEFETQYF. In DNA form, the CDR3 reads TGTGCCAGCTCCTTCCCCACTAGCGGGGGGGCCGAGTTTGAGACCCAGTACTTC.

This clone came up a few times. V usage is TRBV3-1 (or the pseudogene TRBV3-2) and J usage is TRBJ2-2, with D possibly matching TRBD2 (5 bases). Trimming left V 3 bases short and J 2 bases short, with 7 bases between. Germline values: CDR1 LGHDT, CDR2 YNNKEL (reference sequence). The CDR3 consists of 14 residues. Here the CDR3 DNA reads TGTGCCAGCAGCCACCGGGGTAACACCGGGGAGCTGTTTTTT. Its protein product is CASSHRGNTGELFF.

This clone has just a few counts. J is TRBJ2-4 and V is TRBV18; TRBD1 agrees at 7 bases. V was clipped by 2 bases and J by 0 bases; unmatched bases: 7. Germline V CDR1 and CDR2: KGHSH, LQKENI. The CDR3 sequence is 17 residues long. The CDR3 coding sequence is TGTGCCAGCTCACCAATTGGAAAGGGGGCAGCCAAAAACATTCAGTACTTC. Protein product: CASSPIGKGAAKNIQYF.

The genes are TRBV25-1 and TRBJ1-2, with 7 bases fitting TRBD1. Germline V CDR1 and CDR2: MGHDK, SYGVNS. J gave up 0 bases and V 5 bases, and 0 bases lay outside the gene matches. The CDR3 is 13 residues long. The CDR3 DNA is TGTGCCAGCAGTAGGGGGCCTAACTATGGCTACACCTTC. It codes for CASSRGPNYGYTF.

The V and J genes are TRBV18 and TRBJ1-6; 8 bases agree with TRBD1. The V gene end was trimmed by 5 bases and the J gene end by 6 bases; junction bases not matched to a gene: 3. CDR1 and CDR2 (germline): KGHSH, LQKENI. The CDR3 loop spans 14 amino acids. The CDR3 region has the DNA TGTGCCAGCTCATCGGACAGGGCTAATTCACCCCTCCACTTT. This encodes CASSSDRANSPLHF.

The chain has TRBV18 and TRBJ2-3, with 9 bases fitting TRBD1. Germline values: CDR1 KGHSH, CDR2 LQKENI. The CDR3 totals 15 residues. The trim removed 6 bases at V and 3 bases at J, leaving 7 bases unmatched. The CDR3, as DNA: TGTGCCAGCTCGTCCTACAGGGGGCGAACAGATACGCAGTATTTT. Translation gives CASSSYRGRTDTQYF.

The gene calls are TRBV2 and TRBJ1-5; tentative D call: TRBD1 (6 bases). Germline values: CDR1 SNHLY, CDR2 FYNNEI. V was pared by 6 bases and J by 7 bases, with 19 bases between. This CDR3 contains 15 residues. CDR3 bases: TGTGCCAGCAGGGAAACGACAGGTCAAAGCCAGCCCCAGCATTTT. Its translation is CASRETTGQSQPQHF.

This clone was recorded only once. V usage is TRBV4-2 and J usage is TRBJ2-3; 14 bases match TRBD2. The CDR3 contains 19 residues. V gave up 0 bases and J gave up 5 bases; unmatched junction bases: 10. Per the germline V gene, CDR1 is LGHNA and CDR2 is YNFKEQ. As DNA, the CDR3 is TGTGCCAGCAGCCAAGATGCCTACGGGACTAGCGGGGGCGGAGATACGCAGTATTTT. Translated: CASSQDAYGTSGGGDTQYF.

This chain joins TRBV7-9 and TRBJ1-4; D gene uncertain. This CDR3 has 13 residues. Germline-derived CDR1 and CDR2 are SEHNR and FQNEAQ (reference sequence). V lost 5 bases, J lost 11 bases, and 15 bases lay in between. DNA for the CDR3: TGTGCCAGCAGCAGAAATACCGACGGGAAACTGTTTTTT. Protein sequence: CASSRNTDGKLFF.

V gene TRBV10-2 combines with J gene TRBJ1-1; TRBD1 matches 7 bases. Trimming removed 6 bases from V and 11 bases from J; junction bases left unmatched: 21. This CDR3 is 16 amino acids long. Germline V gives CDR1 WSHSY, CDR2 SAAADI. CDR3 nucleotide sequence: TGCGCCAGCAGCATGCTCCCGGGACAGACATCTTCCTCTGCTTTCTTT. This encodes CASSMLPGQTSSSAFF.

The J gene is TRBJ2-3, the V gene TRBV6-5, with D possibly being TRBD1 (6 bases). The germline V gene has CDR1 MNHEY and CDR2 SVGAGI. This CDR3 has 11 amino acids. Trimming removed 1 base from V and 12 bases from J, with 8 bases in between. CDR3 DNA sequence: TGTGCCAGCAGTTACTTGGGACATCAGTATTTT. Translating it yields CASSYLGHQYF.

V usage is TRBV7-9 and J usage is TRBJ2-1; 9 bases line up with TRBD2. V lost 3 bases, J lost 6 bases, and 6 bases stayed unmatched. The CDR3 length is 15 residues. Germline V gene data show CDR1 as SEHNR and CDR2 as FQNEAQ (reference sequence). The CDR3 protein is CASSFMRGGPNEQFF. In DNA, the CDR3 is TGTGCCAGCAGCTTTATGCGGGGGGGCCCCAATGAGCAGTTCTTC.

The chain employs TRBV15 and TRBJ1-5; D gene ambiguous. V was pared by 1 base and J by 4 bases, with 11 bases between. The CDR3 consists of 15 residues. Germline CDR1 LNHNV, CDR2 YYDKDF (reference sequence). DNA for the CDR3: TGTGCCACCAGCAGAGTGGCCGGGAGGAATCAGCCCCAGCATTTT. Its translation is CATSRVAGRNQPQHF.

The chain uses TRBV5-1 and TRBJ1-6, with D uncertain. Germline V CDR1 and CDR2: SGHRS, YFSETQ. The CDR3 totals 14 residues. Trimming shortened V by 6 bases and J by 5 bases, and 12 bases separated the two germline ends. The CDR3: CASTEVPDNSPLHF. The CDR3 nucleotides read TGCGCCAGCACTGAGGTTCCTGATAATTCACCCCTCCACTTT.

For the CDR3, the DNA is TGTGCCAGCAGCTCAGCTCAGACTAGCGGTACAGATACGCAGTATTTT. Protein sequence: CASSSAQTSGTDTQYF. The chain links TRBV5-4 to TRBJ2-3; 9 nucleotides match TRBD2. The junction had 8 bases not matched to a gene; V was cut back by 3 bases and J by 3 bases. From germline, CDR1 is SGHNT and CDR2 YYREEE (reference sequence). The CDR3 covers 16 residues.

The chain combines TRBV15 with TRBJ1-6, with TRBD1 matching 8 bases. Germline CDR1 reads LNHNV; CDR2 reads YYDKDF (reference sequence). The CDR3 contains 14 residues. Trimming removed 11 bases from V and 8 bases from J; junction bases left unmatched: 11. CDR3 protein: CARTGTGQDSPLHF. DNA for the CDR3: TGTGCCCGAACCGGGACAGGTCAGGATTCACCCCTCCACTTT. The full variable domain, rest sourced from reference TRBV15 and TRBJ1-6, is DAMVIQNPRYQVTQFGKPVTLSCSQTLNHNVMYWYQQKSSQAPKLLFHYYDKDFNNEADTPDNFQSRRPNTSFCFLDIRSPGLGDTAMYLCARTGTGQDSPLHFGNGTRLTVT.

The rearrangement uses TRBV2 and TRBJ1-5, with TRBD1 identical over 8 bases. V was pared by 9 bases and J by 6 bases, with 13 bases of the junction left unmatched. Germline CDR1 reads SNHLY; CDR2 reads FYNNEI. The CDR3 length is 15 residues. The CDR3 sequence: CASIRQGLVGQPQHF. The CDR3 nucleotides are TGTGCCAGTATAAGACAGGGGTTGGTGGGTCAGCCCCAGCATTTT.

The chain is built from TRBV3-1 (or the pseudogene TRBV3-2) and TRBJ1-3; 7 positions match TRBD1. Germline V gene data show CDR1 as LGHDT and CDR2 as YNNKEL (reference sequence). This CDR3 region has 16 residues. V lost 4 bases, J lost 1 base, and 7 bases stayed unmatched. CDR3 sequence (DNA): TGTGCCAGCAGCCTTACGGGACAGCGATCTGGAAACACCATATATTTT. Translated: CASSLTGQRSGNTIYF.

About this clone itself: This likely comes from a read error, as the CDR3 has no conserved phenylalanine or tryptophan at its end. No DNA is shown, since the ends of the CDR3 on it are uncertain; the CDR3 is the one TCRdb lists. The V gene is TRBV5-1, the J gene TRBJ2-7; no check of the table's D call, TRBD1, against the DNA was made. The CDR3 length equals 10 residues, ends included. Germline V gene data show CDR1 as SGHRS and CDR2 as YFSETQ. CDR3 residues: CASSLVGTGN.

V and J are TRBV3-1 (or the pseudogene TRBV3-2) and TRBJ1-2, with D tentatively TRBD1 (5 bases). Per germline, CDR1 LGHDT and CDR2 YNNKEL (reference sequence). Trimming removed 5 bases from V and 0 bases from J, with 13 bases in between. The CDR3 has 15 amino acids. The CDR3 sequence is CASSRGAGANYGYTF. The CDR3 bases are TGTGCCAGCAGCAGGGGCGCAGGAGCTAACTATGGCTACACCTTC.

The chain carries TRBV2 and TRBJ2-5; 9 nucleotides align to TRBD1. Germline CDR1 reads SNHLY; CDR2 reads FYNNEI. Losses at the gene ends were 8 bases for V and 4 bases for J; bases not matched to a gene: 2. The CDR3 consists of 12 residues. CDR3 region: CASVQGAETQYF. CDR3 in DNA: TGTGCCAGCGTACAGGGGGCAGAGACCCAGTACTTC.

The chain carries TRBV4-2 and TRBJ1-4; D not resolved. The CDR3 is made up of 17 amino acids. Trimming cost V 0 bases and J 3 bases, with 14 bases left between them. Germline CDR1 and CDR2: LGHNA and YNFKEQ. The CDR3 loop reads CASSQDGRVGANEKLFF. CDR3 DNA: TGTGCCAGCAGCCAAGACGGGCGGGTTGGTGCTAATGAAAAACTGTTTTTT.

V gene TRBV9 combines with J gene TRBJ2-2; no definite D call. Germline loops: CDR1 SGDLS, CDR2 YYNGEE. Trimming stripped 4 bases from V and 2 bases from J, with 18 bases between. This CDR3 has 17 residues. The CDR3 sequence: CASSSTHQRGNTGELFF. The CDR3 nucleotides are TGTGCCAGCAGCTCCACCCACCAGCGCGGAAACACCGGGGAGCTGTTTTTT. Using reference TRBV9 and TRBJ2-2 for the parts outside the CDR3, the full variable domain is DSGVTQTPKHLITATGQRVTLRCSPRSGDLSVYWYQQSLDQGLQFLIQYYNGEERAKGNILERFSAQQFPDLHSELNLSSLELGDSALYFCASSSTHQRGNTGELFFGEGSRLTVL.

The rearrangement uses TRBV6-1 and TRBJ2-5; D possibly corresponds to TRBD2 (6 bases). CDR1 and CDR2 from the germline V gene are MNHNS and SASEGT. Trimming took 2 bases from V and 2 from J, leaving 12 bases between them. There are 15 residues in the CDR3. The CDR3 nucleotides are TGTGCCAGCAGTGAATCCTGGGGGAGGCAAGAGACCCAGTACTTC. Its protein product is CASSESWGRQETQYF.

This clone was seen a single time. The chain is built from TRBV6-4 and TRBJ1-6; D is unclear. Germline assignment: CDR1 MRHNA and CDR2 SNTAGT. CDR3 length: 15 residues. V was pared by 3 bases and J by 0 bases, with 6 bases between. The CDR3 coding sequence is TGTGCCAGCAGTGAGGGGAGCTCCTATAATTCACCCCTCCACTTT. Translating gives CASSEGSSYNSPLHF.